This TCR beta chain was identified in a study of Ad26.COV2.S vaccination and SARS-CoV-2 variants. Study information: Into the muscle, Ad26.COV2.S was dosed once or twice, 56 days apart. The study's findings and limits: Substantial post-vaccination breadth of spike-specific CD8+ and CD4+ T cell responses was reported.

Points on this clone: Its antigen is not known.

Data came from immunoSEQ multiplex PCR; TCRdb stores just in-frame clones and leaves some out. The sample holds a few hundred thousand clones, around 89% seen once. Treatment: around 19 received Ad26.COV2.S at low or high dose, single or two shots; about 5 received placebo; per-sample allocation not given. At day 63 after the first vaccine or placebo injection, samples were drawn. Here the sequenced sample was peripheral blood, taken in a trial of Ad26.COV2.S vaccine versus placebo. This TCR came from a person aged 18-65 years who received the Ad26.COV2.S COVID-19 vaccine or a placebo.

CDR3 sequence (DNA): TGTGCCAGCAGTTTATACGGGCAGGCTTCCACAGATACGCAGTATTTT. This sequence encodes CASSLYGQASTDTQYF. This chain joins TRBV27 and TRBJ2-3; D gene unclear. V lost 1 base and J 2 bases, leaving 13 bases between the germline ends. Germline V gene sequence: CDR1 MNHEY, CDR2 SMNVEV (reference sequence). The CDR3 is 16 residues long.